The 18 T cell receptor beta chains below come from one sample, sequenced in a study of Ad26.COV2.S vaccination and SARS-CoV-2 variants. TCRdb's copy holds only in-frame clones and misses some; the assay was immunoSEQ multiplex PCR. The sample has hundreds of thousands of clones; about 90% are singletons. The sample's treatment: 19 received Ad26.COV2.S at low or high dose, single or two shots; roughly five received placebo; per-sample allocation not given. Sampling occurred on day 63 after the first vaccine or placebo injection. Sequencing was performed on peripheral blood, taken in a trial of Ad26.COV2.S vaccine versus placebo. The source is a person aged 18-60 years who received the Ad26.COV2.S COVID-19 vaccine or a placebo.

Only a few counts were recorded for this clone. The chain carries TRBV4-3 and TRBJ2-7, with D uncertain. This CDR3 is built from 16 residues. The V and J ends lost 4 bases and 2 bases respectively, with 18 bases between them. Germline V gene lookup returns CDR1 LGHNA and CDR2 YSLEER. Here the CDR3 reads CASSPYPTGLTYEQYF. The DNA of the CDR3 is TGCGCCAGCAGCCCGTACCCTACGGGCCTAACCTACGAGCAGTACTTC.

This chain uses TRBV5-4 with TRBJ2-1, with a possible D match to TRBD1 (6 bases). Germline assignment: CDR1 SGHNT and CDR2 YYREEE (reference sequence). Trimming took 1 base from V and 5 from J, leaving 13 bases between them. This CDR3 region has 15 residues. CDR3 loop: CASSLRSGAHNEQFF. CDR3 nucleotides: TGTGCCAGCAGCTTGAGGTCAGGGGCTCACAATGAGCAGTTCTTC.

This clone was observed a single time. V is TRBV9 and J is TRBJ1-6; 9 bases agree with TRBD1. The J segment lost 6 bases and the V segment lost 4 bases, leaving 2 bases of the junction unmatched. Germline assignment: CDR1 SGDLS and CDR2 YYNGEE. The CDR3 loop spans 14 amino acids. CDR3 nucleotides: TGTGCCAGCAGCCTGGGACAGGGTAATTCACCCCTCCACTTT. Its protein is CASSLGQGNSPLHF.

V is TRBV5-1 and J is TRBJ2-7; 7 bases are shared with TRBD1. The CDR3 sequence is 14 residues long. V shed 4 bases, J shed 0 bases, and the junction held 4 bases outside the gene matches. Germline V gene lookup returns CDR1 SGHRS and CDR2 YFSETQ. The CDR3 DNA is TGCGCCAGCAGCCGGGACAGCACCTCCTACGAGCAGTACTTC. Translation: CASSRDSTSYEQYF.

The rearrangement links TRBV19 to TRBJ2-2; possibly TRBD2 for D (5 bases). The CDR3 totals 13 residues. Germline values: CDR1 LNHDA, CDR2 SQIVND (reference sequence). Trimming cost V 9 bases and J 6 bases, with 14 bases left between them. The CDR3 region has the DNA TGTGCCAGCCAGGCTAGCCGGCCCGGGGAGCTGTTTTTT. Encoded protein: CASQASRPGELFF.

DNA of the CDR3: TGTGCCAGCAGGCCGGGACAGGGGGCGGGGACGCAGTATTTT. This sequence encodes CASRPGQGAGTQYF. V usage is TRBV27 and J usage is TRBJ2-3, with 12 nucleotides matching TRBD1. The CDR3 loop spans 14 amino acids. CDR1 MNHEY and CDR2 SMNVEV come from the germline V gene (reference sequence). Unmatched junction bases numbered 7, after V lost 6 bases and J lost 9 bases.

The rearrangement uses TRBV20-1 and TRBJ1-5; no clear D. CDR1 and CDR2 from the germline V gene are DFQATT and SNEGSKA (reference sequence). The CDR3 covers 12 residues. V was shortened by 3 bases and J by 4 bases, with 7 bases between the two germline ends. The CDR3 nucleotides are TGCAGTGCTAGTCCACAGAATCAGCCCCAGCATTTT. It codes for CSASPQNQPQHF.

This chain joins TRBV7-9 and TRBJ2-1; tentatively, D is TRBD1 (5 bases). V was pared by 5 bases and J by 8 bases, with 10 bases between. Germline V gene sequence: CDR1 SEHNR, CDR2 FQNEAQ (reference sequence). The CDR3 is made up of 12 amino acids. Here the CDR3 DNA reads TGTGCCAGCAGCACAGGAATCTATGAGCAGTTCTTC. Its translation: CASSTGIYEQFF.

The chain joins TRBV9 to TRBJ2-2; perhaps TRBD2 as D (6 bases). V dropped 0 bases and J dropped 1 base, with 13 bases sitting between them. The length of the CDR3 is 17 residues. The germline V gene encodes CDR1 SGDLS and CDR2 YYNGEE. The CDR3 here is CASSVALGGRNTGELFF. The CDR3 DNA reads as TGTGCCAGCAGCGTAGCTTTGGGGGGTCGGAACACCGGGGAGCTGTTTTTT.

The rearrangement joins TRBV5-1 to TRBJ2-7; 8 bases align to TRBD1. CDR1 and CDR2 (germline): SGHRS, YFSETQ. Trimming at V came to 2 bases and at J to 0 bases, leaving 7 bases not matched to a gene. This CDR3 has 16 amino acids. CDR3: CASSFTTGGTSYEQYF. CDR3 nucleotide sequence: TGCGCCAGCAGCTTCACTACAGGGGGTACCTCCTACGAGCAGTACTTC.

The chain has TRBV19 and TRBJ1-2, with 8 bases fitting TRBD1. The CDR3 runs to 12 residues. V lost 6 bases and J lost 6; bases outside the gene matches: 3. CDR1 is LNHDA, CDR2 SQIVND, per germline (reference sequence). CDR3 nucleotides: TGTGCCAGTAGACGACAGGGGAATGGCTACACCTTC. Its protein is CASRRQGNGYTF.

The CDR3 protein is CASSLGSNLGEQYF. CDR3 DNA sequence: TGTGCCAGCAGCTTGGGGTCGAACCTCGGCGAGCAGTACTTC. The V call is TRBV11-1, the J call TRBJ2-7; no firm D call. Germline CDR1 and CDR2: SGHAT and FQDESV (reference sequence). V was clipped by 3 bases and J by 6 bases, with 15 bases between them. The CDR3 is made up of 14 amino acids.

The chain combines TRBV14 with TRBJ2-5; D gene unclear. The CDR3 loop spans 16 amino acids. V lost 1 base and J 4 bases, leaving 16 bases between the germline ends. Per the germline V gene, CDR1 is SGHDN and CDR2 is FVKESK. The CDR3 nucleotides read TGTGCCAGCAGCCAAGTGCAGAGCCTTTCGGGAGAGACCCAGTACTTC. It specifies CASSQVQSLSGETQYF.

The rearrangement joins TRBV30 to TRBJ2-4, with 7 bases identical to TRBD1. Looked up from germline, CDR1 is GTSNPN and CDR2 is SVGIG (reference sequence). V gave up 7 bases and J gave up 1 base; unmatched junction bases: 1. CDR3 length: 12 residues. CDR3 sequence (DNA): TGTGCCTCGGACAGGGCCAAAAACATTCAGTACTTC. Translation: CASDRAKNIQYF.

The V call is TRBV19, the J call TRBJ2-3; TRBD2 might be the D (6 bases). The CDR3 has 12 residues. Germline-derived CDR1 and CDR2 are LNHDA and SQIVND (reference sequence). Trimming stripped 5 bases from V and 4 bases from J, with 7 bases between. CDR3 DNA sequence: TGTGCCAGTAGTCCTAGCGCAGATACGCAGTATTTT. The encoded protein is CASSPSADTQYF.

The chain recombines TRBV19 with TRBJ1-5, with D perhaps TRBD1 (5 bases). The germline V gene encodes CDR1 LNHDA and CDR2 SQIVND (reference sequence). The CDR3 has 13 residues. Trimming took 10 bases from V and 9 from J, leaving 19 bases between them. CDR3 in DNA: TGTGCCATTTCCCAGGGTTCCCTCGGGCCCCAGCATTTT. Its translation: CAISQGSLGPQHF.

The chain uses TRBV10-3 and TRBJ1-5, with a tentative D call TRBD1 (5 bases). CDR3 length: 13 residues. The ends were cut back, 5 bases at V and 7 bases at J, with 12 bases in the middle. CDR1 and CDR2 from the germline V gene are ENHRY and SYGVKD. CDR3 in amino acids: CAISPGSGQPQHF. CDR3 coding DNA: TGTGCCATCAGTCCAGGGTCGGGCCAGCCCCAGCATTTT.

The genes are TRBV12-5 and TRBJ1-1; 9 bases are a match to TRBD1. Germline V CDR1 and CDR2: LGHNT, FRNRAP. The V gene end was trimmed by 6 bases and the J gene end by 3 bases; junction bases not matched to a gene: 5. The CDR3 loop spans 14 amino acids. CDR3 nucleotide sequence: TGTGCTAGTGGGCACAGGGGGCCAGACACTGAAGCTTTCTTT. Translated, it gives CASGHRGPDTEAFF. Based on the CDR3 plus reference TRBV12-5 and TRBJ1-1, the full variable domain is DARVTQTPRHKVTEMGQEVTMRCQPILGHNTVFWYRQTMMQGLELLAYFRNRAPLDDSGMPKDRFSAEMPDATLATLKIQPSEPRDSAVYFCASGHRGPDTEAFFGQGTRLTVV.